This TCR beta chain was sequenced in a study of beta chain features in type 1 diabetes. About the research overall: Across all samples, about 100,000,000 sorted cells were examined.

There was one heparinised blood draw per donor, averaging about 116 mL. CD4+ naive, central memory, regulatory and stem cell-like memory subsets were isolated by sorting on CD45RO/CCR7/CD25/CD127/CD95/CD27. This clone was seen a few times. Its antigen remains unknown. The CDR3 loop spans 18 amino acids. Germline CDR1 SGHTA, CDR2 FQGTGA. The V segment lost 5 bases and the J segment 0 bases; nucleotides outside the gene matches: 8. The authors reverse transcribed all of the isolated RNA, so sequencing captured expressed TCRB transcripts. Assay: immunoSEQ multiplex PCR; the TCRdb copy retains only in-frame clones and omits some. In the table there are fewer than 400,000 clones, around 8% of which are singletons. Study outcomes and limitations: Among patients, naive, central memory and Treg TCRB repertoires appeared more similar than among healthy donors.

Sequenced input: central memory CD4+ T cells from blood. This TCR was sampled from a woman under 30 in good health. The V gene is TRBV7-3, the J gene TRBJ2-6, with 9 bases that match TRBD2. CDR3: CASSPGTSTSSGANVLTF. DNA for the CDR3: TGTGCCAGCAGCCCCGGGACTAGCACCTCCTCTGGGGCCAACGTCCTGACTTTC.